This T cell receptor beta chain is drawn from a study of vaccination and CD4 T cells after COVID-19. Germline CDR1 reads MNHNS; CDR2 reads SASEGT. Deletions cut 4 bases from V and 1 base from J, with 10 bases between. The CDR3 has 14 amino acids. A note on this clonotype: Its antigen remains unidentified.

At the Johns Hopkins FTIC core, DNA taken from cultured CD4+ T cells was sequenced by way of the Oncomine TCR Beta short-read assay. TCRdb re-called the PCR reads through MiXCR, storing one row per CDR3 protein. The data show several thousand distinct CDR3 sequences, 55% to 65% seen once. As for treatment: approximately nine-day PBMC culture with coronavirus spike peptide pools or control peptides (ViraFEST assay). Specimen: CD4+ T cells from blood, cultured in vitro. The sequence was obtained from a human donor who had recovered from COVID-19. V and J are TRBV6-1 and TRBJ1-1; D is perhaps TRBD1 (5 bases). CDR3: CASSGNTGNTEAFF. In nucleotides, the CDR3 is TGTGCCAGCAGTGGTAATACAGGGAACACTGAAGCTTTCTTT.